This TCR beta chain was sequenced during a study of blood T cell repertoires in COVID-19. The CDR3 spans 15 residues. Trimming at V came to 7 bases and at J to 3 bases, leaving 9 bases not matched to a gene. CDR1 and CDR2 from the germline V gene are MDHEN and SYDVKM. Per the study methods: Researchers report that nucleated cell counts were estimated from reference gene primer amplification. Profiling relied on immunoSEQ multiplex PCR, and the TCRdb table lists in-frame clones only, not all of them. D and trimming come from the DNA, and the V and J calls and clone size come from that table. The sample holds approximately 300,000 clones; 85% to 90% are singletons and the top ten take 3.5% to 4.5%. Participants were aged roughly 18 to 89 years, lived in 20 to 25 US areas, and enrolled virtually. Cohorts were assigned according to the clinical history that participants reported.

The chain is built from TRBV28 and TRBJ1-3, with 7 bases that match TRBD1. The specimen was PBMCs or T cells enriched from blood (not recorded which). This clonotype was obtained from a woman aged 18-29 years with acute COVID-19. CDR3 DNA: TGTGCCAGCACCTCCGCCGGGACAGATGGAAACACCATATATTTT. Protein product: CASTSAGTDGNTIYF.